A single sample is the source of the 24 T cell receptor beta chains below, sequenced in a study of T cells in Graves' hyperthyroidism and ophthalmopathy. Using RNA transcripts as the source, TCR beta CDR3 regions were amplified. With the HTBI primer set, the TCR CDR3 went through a first round of RT-PCR. Each CDR3 protein gets one entry after TCRdb re-called the multiplex PCR reads with MiXCR. The sample holds 640,000 or so distinct CDR3 sequences, 14% seen once. The sample taken for sequencing was blood. The receptors here all came from a woman aged 18-35 years with Graves' ophthalmopathy.

The chain employs TRBV9 and TRBJ2-2; 11 bases align to TRBD2. The CDR3 runs 17 residues. Germline V gives CDR1 SGDLS, CDR2 YYNGEE. With V trimmed by 0 bases and J by 3 bases, 4 bases remained unmatched. CDR3 coding DNA: TGTGCCAGCAGCGTAGGACTAGCGGGAAGCGACACCGGGGAGCTGTTTTTT. This gives the protein CASSVGLAGSDTGELFF.

The chain employs TRBV6-1 and TRBJ1-6; the D gene is possibly TRBD1 (5 bases). Germline V gives CDR1 MNHNS, CDR2 SASEGT. Trimming left V 0 bases short and J 11 bases short, with 11 bases between. This CDR3 region has 14 residues. CDR3 nucleotides: TGTGCCAGCAGTGAAGCGTCAGGGCTGGCACCCCTCCACTTT. The encoded protein is CASSEASGLAPLHF.

V and J are TRBV27 and TRBJ1-2, with D possibly being TRBD1 (6 bases). The V gene's germline CDR1 is MNHEY and CDR2 SMNVEV (reference sequence). The CDR3 runs 17 residues. V lost 7 bases, J lost 3 bases, and 24 bases lay in between. CDR3 DNA sequence: TGTGCCAGCACACCTTTGGGACAAACTTTTAGCGACTATGGCTACACCTTC. This gives the protein CASTPLGQTFSDYGYTF.

This clonotype appeared many times. J is TRBJ1-2 and V is TRBV18; perhaps TRBD1 as D (6 bases). V was pared by 0 bases and J by 4 bases, with 9 bases between. This CDR3 comprises 14 residues. Germline CDR1 KGHSH, CDR2 LQKENI. CDR3: CASSPPDRPYGYTF. The CDR3 bases are TGTGCCAGCTCACCACCGGACAGACCCTATGGCTACACCTTC.

This clonotype was observed at least ten times. The chain carries TRBV7-9 and TRBJ2-3; D is possibly TRBD1 or TRBD2 (5 bases each). The CDR3 is made up of 15 amino acids. Trimming pared 6 bases from V and 2 bases from J, leaving 15 bases between. In germline, CDR1 is SEHNR, CDR2 FQNEAQ (reference sequence). CDR3: CASSLPGRHTDTQYF. DNA of the CDR3: TGTGCCAGCAGTTTACCGGGACGGCACACAGATACGCAGTATTTT.

J is TRBJ2-7 and V is TRBV5-6, with D perhaps matching TRBD1 (5 bases). Germline V gene lookup returns CDR1 SGHDT and CDR2 YYEEEE. V was pared by 4 bases and J by 6 bases, with 23 bases between. This CDR3 has 16 residues. CDR3 sequence reads: CASSRARGITLIEQYF. In DNA, the CDR3 is TGTGCCAGCAGCCGAGCAAGGGGAATAACCCTGATCGAGCAGTACTTC.

This clonotype showed up many times. The chain uses TRBV6-6 and TRBJ1-1; D is ambiguous. The CDR3 loop spans 15 amino acids. V was shortened by 0 bases and J by 0 bases, with 8 bases between the two germline ends. Per the germline V gene, CDR1 is MNHNY and CDR2 is SVGAGI (reference sequence). The CDR3 loop reads CASSYSSGMNTEAFF. The DNA for the CDR3 is TGTGCCAGCAGTTACTCCTCTGGGATGAACACTGAAGCTTTCTTT.

V usage is TRBV5-6 and J usage is TRBJ2-1; 8 positions match TRBD2. From germline, CDR1 is SGHDT and CDR2 YYEEEE. V lost 7 bases to trimming and J lost 7 bases; unmatched junction nucleotides: 10. The CDR3 has 14 amino acids. The CDR3 loop reads CASAGTRINNEQFF. CDR3 DNA sequence: TGTGCCAGCGCCGGGACTAGGATTAATAATGAGCAGTTCTTC.

This clonotype has only a few counts. This CDR3 is CASSFSGTPFGEQYF. Written as DNA, the CDR3 is TGTGCCAGCTCCTTCTCCGGGACACCCTTTGGAGAGCAGTACTTC. The chain carries TRBV18 and TRBJ2-7; D possibly corresponds to TRBD1 (6 bases). The germline gives CDR1 KGHSH, CDR2 LQKENI. V was clipped by 6 bases and J by 7 bases, with 22 bases between them. There are 15 residues in the CDR3.

In this sample, this clonotype turned up many times. The chain is built from TRBV2 and TRBJ2-7; the D call may be TRBD1 or TRBD2 (5 bases each). Trimming removed 2 bases from V and 0 bases from J, with 8 bases in between. The CDR3 has 14 amino acids. In germline, CDR1 is SNHLY, CDR2 FYNNEI. The CDR3 loop is CASSETGASYEQYF. The CDR3 DNA reads as TGTGCCAGCAGTGAAACCGGGGCCTCCTACGAGCAGTACTTC.

Details on this clonotype: This may be a read error, as it is one base from a much larger clone. The rearrangement links TRBV5-6 to TRBJ2-3; D is possibly TRBD1 (5 bases). V lost 1 base to trimming and J lost 3 bases, with 12 bases between them. The V gene's germline CDR1 is SGHDT and CDR2 YYEEEE. The CDR3 runs 15 residues. The CDR3 nucleotides are TGTGCCAGCAGCTTGTGGGGCAGAGCAACAGATACGCAGTATTTT. Amino acids: CASSLWGRATDTQYF.

V gene TRBV6-2 or TRBV6-3 combines with J gene TRBJ2-2, with 11 nucleotides matching TRBD1. The germline V gene encodes CDR1 MNHEY and CDR2 SVGEGT. V shed 1 base and J 4 bases; nucleotides not matched to a gene: 11. This CDR3 has 19 amino acids. The CDR3 region is CASSYFSLRDRGITGELFF. In DNA, the CDR3 is TGTGCCAGCAGTTACTTCTCTCTCCGGGACAGGGGGATCACCGGGGAGCTGTTTTTT.

This clonotype was seen only a few times. The V and J genes are TRBV7-9 and TRBJ2-7; 7 nucleotides line up with TRBD2. Germline CDR1 and CDR2: SEHNR and FQNEAQ (reference sequence). The J segment lost 2 bases and the V segment lost 0 bases, leaving 13 bases of the junction unmatched. CDR3 length: 18 amino acids. The CDR3 coding sequence is TGTGCCAGCAGCTTAGCGGGAGGTGAGCGGGGAAAGGCCTACGAGCAGTACTTC. It codes for CASSLAGGERGKAYEQYF.

This clonotype was observed a handful of times. The chain links TRBV6-1 to TRBJ2-1; D is perhaps TRBD1 or TRBD2 (7 bases each). This CDR3 is 12 amino acids long. The V end was cut by 6 bases, the J end by 10 bases, with 13 bases between. The germline gives CDR1 MNHNS, CDR2 SASEGT. Here the CDR3 reads CASRSGGGEQFF. The CDR3, as DNA: TGTGCCAGCAGATCAGGGGGGGGGGAGCAGTTCTTC.

This chain uses TRBV4-2 with TRBJ1-2, with D possibly TRBD1 on 6 matching bases. The CDR3 is 17 residues long. Per the germline V gene, CDR1 is LGHNA and CDR2 is YNFKEQ. The V end was cut by 0 bases, the J end by 1 base, with 15 bases between. In DNA form, the CDR3 reads TGTGCCAGCAGCCAAGATGGGGGCCGCCGCGATAACTATGGCTACACCTTC. Its protein product is CASSQDGGRRDNYGYTF.

As for this clonotype: A much larger clone lies one base from this, so it may be a read error. The chain uses TRBV28 and TRBJ2-1, with D uncertain. Germline CDR1 reads MDHEN; CDR2 reads SYDVKM. V lost 6 bases and J 8 bases, leaving 26 bases between the germline ends. This CDR3 contains 17 residues. The DNA of the CDR3 is TGTGCCAGCAGCCCCGCCCGTACCCTTTTCTTGTACGATGAGCAGTTCTTC. This codes for CASSPARTLFLYDEQFF.

This clonotype was recorded many times. This rearrangement joins TRBV10-3 to TRBJ1-1; tentative D call: TRBD1 (5 bases). From germline, CDR1 is ENHRY and CDR2 SYGVKD. The V gene lost 7 bases and the J gene lost 0 bases, with 12 bases spanning the gap. The CDR3 has 14 amino acids. CDR3 loop: CAITSQGMNTEAFF. CDR3 nucleotides: TGTGCCATCACTTCTCAGGGAATGAACACTGAAGCTTTCTTT.

This clonotype was seen many times. The chain employs TRBV12-3 or TRBV12-4 and TRBJ2-3; no clear D. The V end lost 3 bases, the J end lost 4 bases, and 14 bases lay between the germline ends. This CDR3 has 15 amino acids. The CDR3 DNA is TGTGCCAGCAGTTTCATATCCTCAACCCCAGATACGCAGTATTTT. Protein sequence: CASSFISSTPDTQYF.

The chain couples TRBV7-6 to TRBJ2-1; 8 nucleotides line up with TRBD2. Germline assignment: CDR1 SGHVS and CDR2 FNYEAQ. V lost 5 bases, J lost 3 bases, and 9 bases stayed unmatched. The CDR3 spans 16 residues. The CDR3 loop is CASSRDSLAVYNEQFF. CDR3 nucleotide sequence: TGTGCCAGCAGCCGTGACTCACTAGCGGTCTACAATGAGCAGTTCTTC.

This clonotype was counted many times. The chain links TRBV6-1 to TRBJ1-1; D is undetermined. Looked up from germline, CDR1 is MNHNS and CDR2 is SASEGT. This CDR3 contains 12 residues. Trimming removed 6 bases at V and 3 bases at J, with 8 bases between. The CDR3 DNA follows: TGTGCCAGCAGCCATGAGTACACTGAAGCTTTCTTT. It specifies CASSHEYTEAFF.

This clonotype was counted many times. The V and J genes are TRBV18 and TRBJ2-1; no definite D call. Germline CDR1 KGHSH, CDR2 LQKENI. Trimming took 3 bases from V and 0 from J, leaving 9 bases between them. The CDR3 contains 15 residues. The CDR3 reads CASSPARSSYNEQFF. In DNA form, the CDR3 reads TGTGCCAGCTCACCCGCCCGGAGCTCCTACAATGAGCAGTTCTTC.

This clonotype was counted only a few times. The chain joins TRBV13 to TRBJ1-6; D is unclear. From germline, CDR1 is PRHDT and CDR2 FYEKMQ (reference sequence). V dropped 5 bases and J dropped 9 bases, with 8 bases sitting between them. CDR3 size: 12 residues. CDR3 sequence: CASSRTPSPLHF. The CDR3 DNA reads TGTGCCAGCAGCCGGACCCCTTCACCCCTCCACTTT.

This clonotype occurred a few times. CDR3 DNA sequence: TGTGCCAGCAGCCCTTCCCGGACCTATATAGCAAGCACTGAAGCTTTCTTT. Amino acids: CASSPSRTYIASTEAFF. V usage is TRBV11-3 and J usage is TRBJ1-1; no clear D. V was pared by 5 bases and J by 4 bases, with 23 bases between. CDR3 length equals 17 residues. Germline assignment: CDR1 SGHNT and CDR2 YENEEA.

The CDR3 reads CAINGRTSGANVLTF. CDR3 coding DNA: TGTGCCATCAACGGGAGGACGTCTGGGGCCAACGTCCTGACTTTC. V and J are TRBV10-3 and TRBJ2-6; 7 positions match TRBD2. The CDR3 is 15 amino acids. The V gene end was trimmed by 7 bases and the J gene end by 1 base; junction bases not matched to a gene: 4. Germline V gene data show CDR1 as ENHRY and CDR2 as SYGVKD.